The T cell receptor (beta chain) under discussion was sequenced for a study of T cells in Graves' hyperthyroidism and ophthalmopathy. The study's findings and limits: In simple terms, a model built on 13 V-J features told ophthalmopathy apart from stable hyperthyroidism.

This clonotype has just a few counts. What it binds is unknown. The source material, RNA transcripts, was used to amplify TCR beta CDR3 regions. An initial round of RT-PCR targeting the TCR CDR3 relied on the HTBI primer set. Each CDR3 protein is one row after TCRdb ran MiXCR on the multiplex PCR reads. In the table there are a few hundred thousand distinct CDR3 sequences, roughly 14% of which are singletons. The CDR3 totals 16 residues. CDR1 and CDR2 from the germline V gene are SGHTA and FQGTGA. The V gene end was trimmed by 2 bases and the J gene end by 2 bases; junction bases not matched to a gene: 6. Graves' hyperthyroidism is called stable when ophthalmopathy does not progress within 18 months. Patients were aged 18 to 65, had disease duration under 2 months, and had newly diagnosed hyperthyroidism. Source material for PBMCs was 10 ml fresh peripheral blood.

The chain links TRBV7-3 to TRBJ2-7; TRBD1 matches at 10 bases. This sequence was found in a woman younger than 45 with Graves' hyperthyroidism. Material: blood. The CDR3 nucleotides are TGTGCCAGCAGCTTAGGCGGGACAGGGGCAGCCTACGAGCAGTACTTC. This gives the protein CASSLGGTGAAYEQYF.